These 21 T cell receptor beta chains share one sample of origin, sequenced in a study of T cells in Graves' hyperthyroidism and ophthalmopathy. TCR beta CDR3 region amplification was performed from RNA transcripts. First-round RT-PCR targeting the TCR CDR3 was performed with the HTBI primer set. TCRdb processed the multiplex PCR reads anew with MiXCR; each CDR3 protein has one entry. The repertoire includes about 400,000 distinct CDR3 sequences, roughly 14% of them detected once, and approximately 13% sits in the top ten. Source material: blood. These receptors came from a man aged 18 to 29 with Graves' ophthalmopathy.

About this clonotype itself: Possible read error: a much larger clone is one base away. V usage is TRBV11-2 and J usage is TRBJ2-7; D may correspond to TRBD1 or TRBD2 (5 bases each). Germline-derived CDR1 and CDR2 are SGHAT and FQNNGV. This CDR3 has 15 residues. V lost 2 bases and J lost 5, with 16 bases in between. Here the CDR3 DNA reads TGTGCCAGCAGCTTATTCTTGGGACCTCTCCACGAGCAGTACTTC. Its translation is CASSLFLGPLHEQYF. Based on the CDR3 plus reference TRBV11-2 and TRBJ2-7, the full variable domain is EAGVAQSPRYKIIEKRQSVAFWCNPISGHATLYWYQQILGQGPKLLIQFQNNGVVDDSQLPKDRFSAERLKGVDSTLKIQPAKLEDSAVYLCASSLFLGPLHEQYFGPGTRLTVT.

At least ten counts were recorded for this clonotype. The chain has TRBV30 and TRBJ2-3; a weak D match, TRBD2 (6 bases). Trimming took 2 bases from V and 6 from J, leaving 15 bases between them. The CDR3 is 14 amino acids. Germline V gene lookup returns CDR1 GTSNPN and CDR2 SVGIG (reference sequence). The CDR3: CAWSREGRTDTQYF. DNA of the CDR3: TGTGCCTGGAGTCGAGAGGGGAGGACGGATACGCAGTATTTT.

The chain uses TRBV19 and TRBJ1-5, with D possibly being TRBD1 (5 bases). Trimming shortened V by 7 bases and J by 6 bases, and 28 bases separated the two germline ends. The germline gives CDR1 LNHDA, CDR2 SQIVND (reference sequence). The CDR3 contains 18 residues. The CDR3 reads CASTHGRGRNPWGQPQHF. CDR3 in DNA: TGTGCCAGTACCCACGGGAGGGGCCGTAACCCTTGGGGTCAGCCCCAGCATTTT.

V usage is TRBV12-3 or TRBV12-4 and J usage is TRBJ2-1; D may be TRBD2 (6 bases). V lost 6 bases and J 2 bases, leaving 8 bases between the germline ends. The CDR3 length is 13 residues. The CDR3 is CASRGGTYNEQFF. The CDR3 nucleotides read TGTGCCAGCAGGGGGGGTACCTACAATGAGCAGTTCTTC.

This clonotype was counted many times. This rearrangement joins TRBV5-1 to TRBJ1-2; D unresolved. Trimming removed 0 bases at V and 4 bases at J, with 7 bases between. Germline CDR1 reads SGHRS; CDR2 reads YFSETQ. The CDR3 spans 13 residues. The CDR3 reads CASSLDFFYGYTF. Written as DNA, the CDR3 is TGCGCCAGCAGCTTGGATTTTTTCTATGGCTACACCTTC.

A few counts support this clonotype. The chain couples TRBV14 to TRBJ2-2; D gene unclear. Germline assignment: CDR1 SGHDN and CDR2 FVKESK. Trimming stripped 1 base from V and 6 bases from J, with 6 bases between. The CDR3 totals 13 residues. The chain's CDR3 is CASSQGISGELFF. The CDR3 nucleotides read TGTGCCAGCAGCCAAGGAATTTCCGGGGAGCTGTTTTTT.

This clonotype came up many times. The chain links TRBV5-1 to TRBJ2-1; no firm D call. The CDR3 is 12 amino acids. CDR1 is SGHRS, CDR2 YFSETQ, per germline. V was cut by 3 bases and J by 8 bases, with 9 bases left in between. CDR3 coding DNA: TGCGCCAGCAGCTCCAGTTATCATGAGCAGTTCTTC. It is translated as CASSSSYHEQFF.

This clonotype was observed a handful of times. The chain has TRBV24-1 and TRBJ1-1, with a weak D call TRBD1 (6 bases). V was shortened by 4 bases and J by 7 bases, with 9 bases between the two germline ends. Per germline, CDR1 KGHDR and CDR2 SFDVKD. This CDR3 spans 12 amino acids. CDR3 amino acids: CATSEGRGEAFF. CDR3 DNA: TGTGCCACCAGTGAGGGCAGGGGTGAAGCTTTCTTT.

This clonotype appeared a few times. The rearrangement uses TRBV11-3 and TRBJ2-1; 9 nucleotides match TRBD1. The CDR3 covers 17 residues. Germline assignment: CDR1 SGHNT and CDR2 YENEEA. Trimming at V came to 5 bases and at J to 0 bases, leaving 8 bases not matched to a gene. The CDR3 loop is CASSPPGTGSSYNEQFF. The CDR3 bases are TGTGCCAGCAGCCCCCCCGGGACAGGGAGCTCCTACAATGAGCAGTTCTTC. Full variable domain (outside the CDR3, taken from reference TRBV11-3 and TRBJ2-1): EAGVVQSPRYKIIEKKQPVAFWCNPISGHNTLYWYLQNLGQGPELLIRYENEEAVDDSQLPKDRFSAERLKGVDSTLKIQPAELGDSAVYLCASSPPGTGSSYNEQFFGPGTRLTVL.

J is TRBJ2-1 and V is TRBV9; TRBD2 matches at 12 bases. The germline gives CDR1 SGDLS, CDR2 YYNGEE. The CDR3 length is 15 residues. J lost 6 bases, V lost 0 bases, and 1 base had no gene match. The DNA of the CDR3 is TGTGCCAGCAGCGTAGGACTAGCGGGAGCCAATGAGCAGTTCTTC. This codes for CASSVGLAGANEQFF.

The chain employs TRBV5-1 and TRBJ1-1, with a weak D call TRBD1 (5 bases). V was trimmed by 1 base and J by 0 bases, leaving 7 bases between them. CDR3 length: 14 amino acids. Germline loops: CDR1 SGHRS, CDR2 YFSETQ. CDR3 protein: CASSLRQMNTEAFF. The CDR3 region has the DNA TGCGCCAGCAGCTTGAGACAGATGAACACTGAAGCTTTCTTT.

In its sample, this clonotype was seen many times. The chain uses TRBV10-2 and TRBJ2-7; TRBD1 is a possible D gene (5 bases). The germline V gene has CDR1 WSHSY and CDR2 SAAADI. CDR3 length equals 13 residues. Trimming left V 6 bases short and J 3 bases short, with 12 bases between. CDR3 DNA sequence: TGCGCCAGCAGATGGACGACAGACTACGAGCAGTACTTC. Protein sequence: CASRWTTDYEQYF.

In this sample, this clonotype turned up many times. The chain carries TRBV7-9 and TRBJ1-2; 7 positions agree with TRBD1. Germline values: CDR1 SEHNR, CDR2 FQNEAQ (reference sequence). This CDR3 is built from 15 residues. With 6 bases clipped from V and 4 bases from J, the junction kept 11 bases outside the gene matches. The CDR3 bases are TGTGCCAGCAGTCTTCATCCGACAGGGACCTATGGCTACACCTTC. Encoded protein: CASSLHPTGTYGYTF.

V and J are TRBV10-1 and TRBJ2-2; weak D call: TRBD1 (6 bases). From germline, CDR1 is WNHNN and CDR2 SYGVQD (reference sequence). V lost 4 bases to trimming and J lost 6 bases, with 9 bases between them. CDR3 length: 13 amino acids. The CDR3 protein is CASSGTEAGELFF. As DNA, the CDR3 is TGCGCCAGCAGTGGGACAGAAGCCGGGGAGCTGTTTTTT.

This clonotype showed up just a few times. One base away lies a much larger clone, so this may be a sequencing read error. The J gene is TRBJ2-1, the V gene TRBV5-4; 9 nucleotides line up with TRBD1. Germline assignment: CDR1 SGHNT and CDR2 YYREEE (reference sequence). With V trimmed by 3 bases and J by 5 bases, 0 bases remained unmatched. This CDR3 has 13 amino acids. CDR3 bases: TGTGCCAGCAGCTGGACAGGGGACAATGAGCAGTTCTTC. It translates to CASSWTGDNEQFF.

This clonotype was observed a handful of times. The rearrangement joins TRBV19 to TRBJ2-1; weak D call: TRBD1 (5 bases). In germline, CDR1 is LNHDA, CDR2 SQIVND (reference sequence). Trimming removed 6 bases from V and 5 bases from J, with 14 bases in between. The CDR3 spans 14 residues. CDR3 residues: CASRDPGNHNEQFF. In DNA, the CDR3 is TGTGCCAGTAGAGACCCAGGGAACCACAATGAGCAGTTCTTC.

In its sample, this clonotype was seen a few times. The V call is TRBV20-1, the J call TRBJ2-6; 11 nucleotides agree with TRBD2. Per germline, CDR1 DFQATT and CDR2 SNEGSKA (reference sequence). Trimming removed 3 bases from V and 4 bases from J; junction bases left unmatched: 8. The CDR3 is made up of 17 amino acids. CDR3 sequence (DNA): TGCAGTGCTAGGAGGTCTAGCGGGAGGTCCGGGGCCAACGTCCTGACTTTC. Protein product: CSARRSSGRSGANVLTF.

This clonotype was found many times. CDR3 sequence: CASRATGTGREQYF. The CDR3 coding sequence is TGTGCCAGCAGGGCTACCGGGACAGGTCGCGAGCAGTACTTC. The chain combines TRBV2 with TRBJ2-7; 8 bases are shared with TRBD1. CDR3 length: 14 residues. V lost 6 bases and J lost 6; bases outside the gene matches: 10. CDR1 and CDR2 from the germline V gene are SNHLY and FYNNEI.

At least ten counts were recorded for this clonotype. This chain links TRBV3-1 with TRBJ2-1, with D possibly called TRBD1 or TRBD2 (5 bases each). V lost 3 bases to trimming and J lost 5 bases, with 11 bases between them. Per germline, CDR1 LGHDT and CDR2 YNNKEL (reference sequence). This CDR3 spans 14 amino acids. The CDR3 DNA is TGTGCCAGCAGCCATGGGACCCCTCACAATGAGCAGTTCTTC. It translates to CASSHGTPHNEQFF.

This clonotype was recorded only once. CDR3 residues: CASSLTGIQEDTQYF. The CDR3 DNA reads as TGTGCCAGCAGTCTAACCGGGATCCAGGAAGATACGCAGTATTTT. This chain joins TRBV6-1 and TRBJ2-3, with D tentatively TRBD2 (5 bases). CDR3 length: 15 amino acids. The V end was cut by 5 bases, the J end by 5 bases, with 17 bases between. The germline gives CDR1 MNHNS, CDR2 SASEGT.

The CDR3 DNA reads TGTGCCAGCAGCCAAGATCTTGGAGCCACTAGCACAGATACGCAGTATTTT. This codes for CASSQDLGATSTDTQYF. The rearrangement links TRBV14 to TRBJ2-3, with D unresolved. The germline V gene encodes CDR1 SGHDN and CDR2 FVKESK. The V end was cut by 0 bases, the J end by 0 bases, with 13 bases between. The CDR3 has 17 residues.